One sample yielded the 12 T cell receptor beta chains listed below, sequenced in a study of blood T cells in healthy people across ages. It was with a sample-barcoded 5' primer and a J-beta primer mix that a second PCR of about 6 to 11 cycles was run. MiXCR, applied by TCRdb to the 5' RACE reads, yields one record per CDR3 protein. The data contain hundreds of thousands of distinct CDR3 sequences, 22% of them singletons. Specimen: blood. The source is a man between 65 and 85 years old in good health.

The chain is built from TRBV20-1 and TRBJ2-3; 8 bases match TRBD2. Germline assignment: CDR1 DFQATT and CDR2 SNEGSKA (reference sequence). This CDR3 is built from 16 residues. J gave up 2 bases and V 0 bases, and 7 bases lay outside the gene matches. CDR3 protein: CSARDRVAGYTDTQYF. The CDR3 nucleotides read TGCAGTGCTAGAGATCGGGTAGCGGGGTACACAGATACGCAGTATTTT.

The CDR3 region is CASSEARSPYEQYF. The CDR3 coding sequence is TGTGCCAGCAGTGAGGCGAGGAGCCCCTACGAGCAGTACTTC. The chain is built from TRBV25-1 and TRBJ2-5; D is uncertain. The J call could be wrong; TRBJ2-7 is a better fit for the DNA end. CDR3 length: 14 amino acids. CDR1 and CDR2 from the germline V gene are MGHDK and SYGVNS.

The chain joins TRBV6-5 to TRBJ1-6, with D unresolved. Germline V gene data show CDR1 as MNHEY and CDR2 as SVGAGI. CDR3 size: 16 residues. V was clipped by 2 bases and J by 5 bases, with 13 bases between them. CDR3 DNA sequence: TGTGCCAGCAGTTACGGGGATGCAAGAAATAATTCACCCCTCCACTTT. Protein product: CASSYGDARNNSPLHF.

This sequence joins TRBV6-5 and TRBJ1-1; TRBD1 is a possible D gene (6 bases). Germline V lookup: CDR1 MNHEY, CDR2 SVGAGI. V lost 5 bases and J lost 6, with 16 bases in between. This CDR3 region has 14 residues. CDR3 nucleotides: TGTGCCAGCAGTGCTAACAGGGATGGAGCTGAAGCTTTCTTT. Its translation is CASSANRDGAEAFF.

V usage is TRBV12-3 or TRBV12-4 and J usage is TRBJ2-2, with 10 nucleotides matching TRBD1. The CDR3 consists of 14 residues. The junction had 7 bases not matched to a gene; V was cut back by 7 bases and J by 8 bases. In DNA form, the CDR3 reads TGTGCCAGCAAACCCGGGACAGGGGCTGGGGAGCTGTTTTTT. Translation gives CASKPGTGAGELFF.

This clonotype has just a few counts. This chain uses TRBV7-9 with TRBJ2-5; D is undetermined. The better agreement between TRBJ2-1 and the DNA end casts doubt on the J call. The germline gives CDR1 SEHNR, CDR2 FQNEAQ (reference sequence). CDR3 length equals 12 residues. The chain's CDR3 is CASSYQPNEQFF. The CDR3 nucleotides are TGTGCCAGCAGCTACCAACCTAATGAGCAGTTCTTC.

This clonotype was picked up a small number of times. The V and J genes are TRBV4-1 and TRBJ2-5; D unclear. Germline V CDR1 and CDR2: MGHRA, YSYEKL. The germline V and J ends were trimmed by 0 bases and 4 bases, with 6 bases remaining between them. CDR3 length: 13 residues. The CDR3 region has the DNA TGCGCCAGCAGCCAAGAACCCCTAGAGACCCAGTACTTC. This encodes CASSQEPLETQYF.

In this sample, this clonotype turned up many times. The J gene is TRBJ1-1, the V gene TRBV20-1; D remains ambiguous. Looked up from germline, CDR1 is DFQATT and CDR2 is SNEGSKA (reference sequence). The CDR3 contains 11 residues. V lost 3 bases and J lost 5, with 7 bases in between. The CDR3 nucleotides are TGCAGTGCTAGGGAGCAAACTGAAGCTTTCTTT. Its translation is CSAREQTEAFF.

This chain connects TRBV11-1 to TRBJ2-2; D may correspond to TRBD1 or TRBD2 (5 bases each). Germline-derived CDR1 and CDR2 are SGHAT and FQDESV (reference sequence). Trimming cost V 5 bases and J 2 bases, with 15 bases left between them. This CDR3 is 16 amino acids long. The CDR3 here is CASSATGGSNTGELFF. CDR3 bases: TGTGCCAGCAGCGCTACTGGGGGATCCAACACCGGGGAGCTGTTTTTT.

The rearrangement joins TRBV12-3 or TRBV12-4 to TRBJ1-1, with D tentatively TRBD1 (5 bases). The CDR3 has 15 residues. V was shortened by 6 bases and J by 0 bases, with 14 bases between the two germline ends. The CDR3 nucleotides read TGTGCCAGCAGCCCGGGGGGGGGAATGAACACTGAAGCTTTCTTT. Its translation: CASSPGGGMNTEAFF.

The chain is built from TRBV20-1 and TRBJ2-1; 9 bases line up with TRBD1. Germline V gene lookup returns CDR1 DFQATT and CDR2 SNEGSKA (reference sequence). Losses at the gene ends were 2 bases for V and 7 bases for J; bases not matched to a gene: 9. This CDR3 has 15 residues. The chain's CDR3 is CSARPWTGDGNEQFF. The CDR3 nucleotides read TGCAGTGCTAGACCCTGGACAGGGGACGGAAATGAGCAGTTCTTC.

V gene TRBV20-1 combines with J gene TRBJ2-7; 9 positions match TRBD2. V lost 2 bases, J lost 3 bases, and 2 bases stayed unmatched. The germline gives CDR1 DFQATT, CDR2 SNEGSKA (reference sequence). The CDR3 runs 13 residues. For the CDR3, the DNA is TGCAGTGCTAGACTAGCGGGGAACTACGAGCAGTACTTC. Residues: CSARLAGNYEQYF.